This T cell receptor (beta chain) was sequenced during a study of T cell repertoires in cytomegalovirus infection. The overall study: CMV infection together with matching HLA type was indicated by public TCR beta signatures.

This clonotype was observed a handful of times. Its target is unknown. CDR3 length: 14 amino acids. V was clipped by 4 bases and J by 6 bases, with 15 bases between them. Germline CDR1 and CDR2: MNHEY and SVGEGT. TCRdb re-derived calls from the reads in MiXCR, one entry per CDR3 protein. The sample yields about 68,000 distinct CDR3 sequences, 20% to 25% seen once. The receptor was isolated from a human donor in good health (CMV status not recorded). Some clones in this sample may be carry-over from other donors' samples. Source material: PBMCs, sequenced either directly or after in vitro stimulation (not recorded which). V is TRBV6-2 or TRBV6-3 and J is TRBJ1-2; D perhaps matches TRBD1 (6 bases). The DNA of the CDR3 is TGTGCCAGCAGTTTTTTTCGGGACATAGATGGCTACACCTTC. Its protein product is CASSFFRDIDGYTF.